This T cell receptor beta chain derives from a study of early T cells in non-severe SARS-CoV-2 infection. Whole-study context: The authors sequenced bulk RNA from unsorted whole blood, leaving chains unpaired. Study findings and constraints: Matching results from VDJdb favored anti-spike CD8 responses, leaving private and CD4 specificities undetected.

This clonotype was observed many times. Its antigen is not known. Researchers attached unique molecular identifiers to individual cDNA molecules. TCRdb reanalysed the 5' RACE reads using MiXCR and keeps one entry per CDR3 protein. The sample has roughly 70,000 distinct CDR3 sequences; around 13% are singletons. V shed 3 bases and J 6 bases; nucleotides not matched to a gene: 6. The CDR3 is made up of 14 amino acids. CDR1 and CDR2 (germline): SGHAT, FQNNGV. The chain uses TRBV11-2 and TRBJ2-5, with 8 bases matching TRBD2. This sequence originates from an adult who was a healthcare worker with PCR-confirmed SARS-CoV-2 infection or an uninfected control (not recorded which). The sequenced sample consisted of whole blood. The CDR3 spells CASSFGGGPKTQYF. CDR3 coding DNA: TGTGCCAGCAGCTTTGGCGGGGGGCCAAAGACCCAGTACTTC.